This entry features one TCR beta chain sequence. Its matching antigen is unknown. V lost 4 bases and J lost 4; bases outside the gene matches: 4. Germline CDR1 SGHKS, CDR2 YYEKEE (reference sequence). This CDR3 contains 15 residues. The sample belongs to a study of shared clonotypes between healthy human individuals. Study-level points and caveats: Donor scarcity curtailed the genetic and exposure-history diversity represented herein.

Sequencing was at deep level. Assay used: immunoSEQ multiplex PCR; TCRdb lists only in-frame clones, some missing. The sample shows around 2,000,000 clones, approximately 94% of them seen only once. Naive CD8 cells lacked CD45RO, underwent positive selection for CCR7 and left out terminally differentiated effector memory CD45RA+ cells. Sequencing was performed on naive CD8+ T cells sorted from blood. The TCR comes from a young man in good health. The chain is built from TRBV5-5 and TRBJ2-6; 8 bases map to TRBD1. CDR3 region: CASSTDRAGANVLTF. Here the CDR3 DNA reads TGTGCCAGCAGCACGGACAGGGCCGGGGCCAACGTCCTGACTTTC.